These T cell receptor beta chains were read from a single sample in a study of spatial heterogeneity in lung cancer. TCRdb independently ran MiXCR on the 5' RACE reads; one entry per CDR3 protein. The sample lists some 78,000 distinct CDR3 sequences, 7% to 9% seen once, with 6% to 7% in the top ten. The sequencing used PBMCs, collected at surgery. These receptors were obtained from a male donor with early-stage non-small cell lung cancer. CDR3s include the opening cysteine and the closing phenylalanine or tryptophan. A D gene is named only where the DNA matches it firmly. For some rows the clone size is stated as once, few or many, or as a class when expanded; others skip it.

J gene	D gene	clone size	V gene	CDR3 protein	CDR3 DNA
TRBJ1-2	NA	many	TRBV29-1	CSVTGFTNYGYTF	TGCAGCGTTACAGGGTTTACTAACTATGGCTACACCTTC
TRBJ2-7	TRBD1	many	TRBV10-3	CAIRRTGGDEQYF	TGTGCCATCAGGCGGACAGGGGGCGACGAGCAGTACTTC
TRBJ1-1	NA	NA	TRBV27	CASSSQGSGNTEAFF	TGTGCCAGCAGTTCACAGGGTAGCGGTAACACTGAAGCTTTCTTT
TRBJ1-5	NA	few	TRBV6-5	CASSYSGAGNQPQHF	TGTGCCAGCAGTTACTCGGGGGCCGGCAATCAGCCCCAGCATTTT
TRBJ1-1	NA	many	TRBV5-1	CASSLAAGFGAEAFF	TGCGCCAGCAGCTTGGCCGCAGGGTTTGGCGCTGAAGCTTTCTTT
TRBJ1-1	TRBD1	NA	TRBV2	CASNLGTVNTEAFF	TGTGCCAGCAACCTAGGGACAGTAAACACTGAAGCTTTCTTT
TRBJ1-2	NA	NA	TRBV11-3	CASSPDLYGYTF	TGTGCCAGCAGCCCGGATCTTTATGGCTACACCTTC
TRBJ1-6	NA	many	TRBV10-3	CAITRDLGHSPLHF	TGTGCCATCACCAGAGACCTGGGGCATTCACCCCTCCACTTT
TRBJ2-5	NA	NA	TRBV7-6	CASSLAFTGETQYF	TGTGCCAGCAGCCTCGCCTTTACAGGGGAGACCCAGTACTTC
TRBJ1-5	NA	few	TRBV19	CASSSVLRQPQHF	TGTGCCAGTAGTAGCGTATTGCGTCAGCCCCAGCATTTT
TRBJ2-3	NA	few	TRBV4-1	CASSQFPSGGRADTQYF	TGCGCCAGCAGCCAGTTCCCTTCGGGGGGCAGGGCAGATACGCAGTATTTT
TRBJ2-3	NA	many	TRBV20-1	CSARDRVGGGDTQYF	TGCAGTGCTAGAGATCGGGTGGGAGGGGGCGATACGCAGTATTTT
TRBJ2-5	TRBD1	many	TRBV11-2	CASSGFTGGIGETQYF	TGTGCCAGCAGCGGTTTTACAGGGGGAATAGGGGAGACCCAGTACTTC
TRBJ1-1	NA	many	TRBV20-1	CSARLLGEAFF	TGCAGTGCTAGGTTACTAGGTGAAGCTTTCTTT
TRBJ2-2	TRBD2	many	TRBV27	CATTRLAGEAGELFF	TGTGCCACGACGCGACTAGCGGGAGAGGCCGGGGAGCTGTTTTTT
TRBJ2-1	TRBD1	few	TRBV7-9	CASRDSGQYVSEQFF	TGTGCCAGCAGGGACTCGGGACAGTATGTATCTGAGCAGTTCTTC
TRBJ1-1	NA	NA	TRBV18	CVSSRNGGTEAFF	TGTGTCAGCTCACGAAACGGGGGCACTGAAGCTTTCTTT